Listed below are T cell receptor beta chains from one sample, sequenced in a study of long-term antiretroviral therapy in people with HIV. Only in-frame clones appear in the TCRdb table, and some are missing; sequencing was by immunoSEQ multiplex PCR. The sample contains under 45,000 clones, about 90% of which appear only once. Here the sequenced sample was unsorted PBMCs, taken 1.2 years after starting antiretroviral therapy. The receptors stem from a woman in her 50s with HIV. CDR3s include the opening cysteine and the closing phenylalanine or tryptophan. Each record gives: CDR3 protein, CDR3 DNA, clone size, D gene, J gene, V gene. A D gene is named only where the DNA matches it firmly. Clone size is not always given. Where it is, it says once, few, many or a class for expanded clones.

CASSDGQGADTQYF	TGTGCCAGCAGTGACGGACAGGGAGCAGATACGCAGTATTTT	few	TRBD1	TRBJ2-3	TRBV2
CASSQEVSVGSGQDTQYF	TGTGCTAGCAGCCAAGAAGTGAGTGTGGGGTCGGGTCAAGATACGCAGTATTTT	NA	NA	TRBJ2-3	TRBV7-7
CAINHGRGGYNEQYF	TGTGCCATCAATCACGGGCGGGGGGGCTACAACGAGCAGTACTTC	NA	TRBD2	TRBJ2-7	TRBV10-3
CATAPTQGYRETQYF	TGTGCCACCGCGCCCACACAGGGGTATCGAGAGACCCAGTACTTC	NA	TRBD1	TRBJ2-5	TRBV6-5
CASSAQGSPTEAFF	TGCGCCAGCAGCGCACAGGGTAGTCCCACTGAAGCTTTCTTT	NA	NA	TRBJ1-1	TRBV5-1
CASSLAGGNTGELFF	TGTGCCAGCAGCTTAGCGGGAGGGAACACCGGGGAGCTGTTTTTT	NA	NA	TRBJ2-2	TRBV7-6
CASSVELNYGYTF	TGTGCCAGCAGCGTAGAACTTAACTATGGCTACACCTTC	NA	NA	TRBJ1-2	TRBV9
CASSLNVGNSPLHF	TGTGCCAGCAGCCTTAATGTCGGGAATTCACCCCTCCACTTT	NA	NA	TRBJ1-6	TRBV6-5
CASSLRGGQISGELFF	TGTGCCAGCAGCTTACGGGGGGGCCAAATTAGCGGGGAGCTGTTTTTT	NA	TRBD2	TRBJ2-2	TRBV7-2
CASSDRDRAYEQYF	TGTGCCAGTAGTGACCGGGACAGGGCCTACGAGCAGTACTTC	NA	TRBD1	TRBJ2-7	TRBV19
CASRLAGRKTQYF	TGTGCCTCTAGACTAGCGGGGAGGAAGACCCAGTACTTC	NA	TRBD2	TRBJ2-5	TRBV30
CASSLDRTPGGYTF	TGTGCCAGCAGCTTGGACAGGACCCCCGGGGGCTACACCTTC	few	NA	TRBJ1-2	TRBV5-4
CASSLNRALNTEAFF	TGTGCCAGCAGCCTAAACAGGGCCTTGAACACTGAAGCTTTCTTT	NA	NA	TRBJ1-1	TRBV11-2
CASSPLRGGEQYF	TGTGCCAGCAGTCCCCTCAGGGGGGGCGAGCAGTACTTC	NA	NA	TRBJ2-7	TRBV11-2
CASSRMDRGHAAFF	TGTGCCAGCAGCCGGATGGACAGGGGGCACGCAGCTTTCTTT	NA	TRBD1	TRBJ1-1	TRBV14
CASRPGQGYGLAEAFF	TGTGCCAGCAGACCGGGACAGGGATACGGTTTGGCTGAAGCTTTCTTT	NA	TRBD1	TRBJ1-1	TRBV11-2
CASSQETLGRNTEAFF	TGCGCCAGCAGCCAAGAGACCCTCGGGAGAAACACTGAAGCTTTCTTT	NA	NA	TRBJ1-1	TRBV4-1
CASSLGGSEAFF	TGTGCCAGCAGTTTAGGAGGCTCTGAAGCTTTCTTT	NA	NA	TRBJ1-1	TRBV27
CASSPYGLARETQYF	TGTGCCAGCAGCCCATACGGACTAGCACGAGAGACCCAGTACTTC	NA	TRBD2	TRBJ2-5	TRBV7-8
CASSQPPGAYDSPLHF	TGTGCCAGCAGCCAACCTCCAGGGGCTTATGATTCACCCCTCCACTTT	NA	NA	TRBJ1-6	TRBV4-2
CASSRSAGEQYF	TGTGCCAGCAGCAGGTCGGCTGGCGAGCAGTACTTC	medium-sized	NA	TRBJ2-7	TRBV9
CASSSTGTAASGANVLTF	TGTGCCAGCAGCTCGACTGGGACAGCCGCCTCTGGGGCCAACGTCCTGACTTTC	NA	TRBD1	TRBJ2-6	TRBV9
CASSSGPQTNYGYTF	TGTGCCAGCAGCTCCGGACCACAGACTAACTATGGCTACACCTTC	NA	NA	TRBJ1-2	TRBV7-9
CASDGGNEQFF	TGTGCCAGCGATGGCGGAAATGAGCAGTTCTTC	few	NA	TRBJ2-1	TRBV7-8
CASSFGGQGHSPLHF	TGTGCCAGCAGCTTTGGGGGACAGGGGCATTCACCCCTCCACTTT	NA	TRBD1	TRBJ1-6	TRBV7-9
CASAPGQSSNQPQHF	TGTGCTAGTGCCCCGGGACAGTCTAGCAATCAGCCCCAGCATTTT	NA	TRBD1	TRBJ1-5	TRBV12-5
CASSYSTGGSYTF	TGTGCCAGCAGCTACTCGACAGGGGGCAGCTACACCTTC	NA	TRBD1	TRBJ1-2	TRBV7-8
CASSDGTGSYEQYF	TGTGCCAGCAGTGACGGGACAGGAAGCTACGAGCAGTACTTC	NA	TRBD1	TRBJ2-7	TRBV6-5
CASSHPEGTGSHEQYF	TGCGCCAGCAGCCACCCGGAGGGGACAGGGAGCCACGAGCAGTACTTC	NA	TRBD1	TRBJ2-7	TRBV4-1
CASSLGQGDLKQYF	TGTGCCAGCAGCTTAGGGCAGGGGGATCTTAAGCAGTACTTC	few	TRBD1	TRBJ2-7	TRBV7-9
CASSHVGQGETNEKLFF	TGTGCCAGCAGTCATGTCGGACAGGGAGAAACTAATGAAAAACTGTTTTTT	once	TRBD1	TRBJ1-4	TRBV4-2
CASRGQAVSGANVLTF	TGTGCCAGTAGGGGGCAGGCCGTCTCTGGGGCCAACGTCCTGACTTTC	NA	NA	TRBJ2-6	TRBV19
CASSIVGGGPGELFF	TGTGCCAGTAGTATAGTCGGAGGGGGCCCCGGGGAGCTGTTTTTT	NA	NA	TRBJ2-2	TRBV19
CSVRPIAGNTIYF	TGCAGCGTGAGACCAATAGCAGGAAACACCATATATTTT	NA	NA	TRBJ1-3	TRBV29-1
CASSGHSGAQHF	TGTGCCAGCAGTGGACACTCAGGAGCCCAGCATTTT	few	NA	TRBJ1-5	TRBV25-1
CASSAGGVYYGYTF	TGTGCCAGCTCAGCAGGGGGCGTCTACTATGGCTACACCTTC	NA	TRBD1	TRBJ1-2	TRBV18
CASSPTGNTGNTIYF	TGTGCCAGCAGCCCGACGGGTAACACTGGAAACACCATATATTTT	NA	NA	TRBJ1-3	TRBV14
CASSLAGGNEKLFF	TGCGCCAGCAGCTTGGCCGGGGGTAATGAAAAACTGTTTTTT	NA	NA	TRBJ1-4	TRBV5-1
CASSYTRAGGRETQYF	TGTGCCAGCAGTTACACCAGGGCTGGGGGGAGGGAGACCCAGTACTTC	NA	NA	TRBJ2-5	TRBV6-5
CASSRGQGQYGYTF	TGTGCCAGCAGCCGAGGACAGGGCCAATATGGCTACACCTTC	NA	TRBD1	TRBJ1-2	TRBV7-9
CASSGDREGGNTIYF	TGTGCCAGCAGTGGGGACAGGGAAGGAGGAAACACCATATATTTT	NA	TRBD1	TRBJ1-3	TRBV6-5
CAISESTLSGNTIYF	TGTGCCATCAGTGAGTCCACCCTCTCTGGAAACACCATATATTTT	NA	NA	TRBJ1-3	TRBV10-3
CASSPPTTLFGYTF	TGTGCCAGCTCACCACCCACGACCCTCTTTGGCTACACCTTC	NA	NA	TRBJ1-2	TRBV18
CASSRTGGSWRETQYF	TGTGCCAGCTCACGGACAGGGGGCAGTTGGCGAGAGACCCAGTACTTC	NA	TRBD1	TRBJ2-5	TRBV18
CAWTPEGPGYTF	TGTGCCTGGACCCCGGAGGGGCCGGGCTACACCTTC	NA	NA	TRBJ1-2	TRBV30
CASSQEGVSGNTIYF	TGCGCCAGCAGCCAAGAGGGTGTTTCTGGAAACACCATATATTTT	once	NA	TRBJ1-3	TRBV4-1
CASGRGQGASTGELFF	TGTGCCAGCGGAAGAGGACAGGGGGCGTCCACCGGGGAGCTGTTTTTT	NA	TRBD1	TRBJ2-2	TRBV7-9
CASSFSRGVAPDTQYF	TGTGCCAGCAGTTTTTCCCGCGGCGTCGCCCCAGATACGCAGTATTTT	NA	NA	TRBJ2-3	TRBV27
CASGQFVEQYF	TGTGCTAGTGGTCAATTTGTCGAGCAGTACTTC	NA	NA	TRBJ2-7	TRBV12-5
CASREGSSYEQYF	TGTGCCAGCAGAGAGGGGAGCTCCTACGAGCAGTACTTC	NA	NA	TRBJ2-7	TRBV27